Shown below are 19 T cell receptor beta chains from a single sample sequenced in a study of T cells in localized non-small cell lung cancer. Assay: immunoSEQ multiplex PCR; the TCRdb copy retains only in-frame clones and omits some. Here the sample spans tens of thousands of clones, 93% being singletons. The sample here was peripheral blood, taken before any cancer treatment. The receptors here all came from a female donor over 55 with stage I lung adenocarcinoma.

This sequence joins TRBV28 and TRBJ1-5; maybe TRBD1 (5 bases). The CDR3 sequence is 14 residues long. Germline V gene data show CDR1 as MDHEN and CDR2 as SYDVKM. V was clipped by 5 bases and J by 2 bases, with 10 bases between them. The CDR3 sequence: CASSGGNGNQPQHF. CDR3 nucleotide sequence: TGTGCCAGCAGTGGGGGGAACGGCAATCAGCCCCAGCATTTT.

The gene calls are TRBV28 and TRBJ1-5, with D possibly TRBD1 on 5 matching bases. Per germline, CDR1 MDHEN and CDR2 SYDVKM. V lost 2 bases, J lost 4 bases, and 9 bases lay in between. This CDR3 is built from 14 residues. The chain's CDR3 is CASSLDRLNQPQHF. The CDR3, as DNA: TGTGCCAGCAGTTTAGACAGACTGAATCAGCCCCAGCATTTT.

V is TRBV11-1 and J is TRBJ2-5, with 7 positions matching TRBD1. Germline values: CDR1 SGHAT, CDR2 FQDESV (reference sequence). The ends lost 4 bases at V and 5 bases at J; junction bases unmatched: 7. There are 14 residues in the CDR3. This chain's CDR3 is CASSSGTVGETQYF. The CDR3 DNA reads TGTGCCAGCAGCTCAGGGACAGTTGGGGAGACCCAGTACTTC.

This chain joins TRBV7-9 and TRBJ2-1; no definite D call. CDR3 size: 13 residues. V dropped 1 base and J dropped 8 bases, with 9 bases sitting between them. Germline lookup yields CDR1 SEHNR and CDR2 FQNEAQ (reference sequence). Written as DNA, the CDR3 is TGTGCCAGCAGCTTAGAGCTGTCCGATGAGCAGTTCTTC. This codes for CASSLELSDEQFF.

This chain links TRBV11-2 with TRBJ2-5; perhaps TRBD2 as D (6 bases). V was trimmed by 7 bases and J by 2 bases, leaving 11 bases between them. This CDR3 region has 13 residues. From germline, CDR1 is SGHAT and CDR2 FQNNGV. The CDR3 bases are TGTGCCAGCAAATCGGGACTGCAAGAGACCCAGTACTTC. Residues: CASKSGLQETQYF.

The gene calls are TRBV19 and TRBJ1-4, with 7 bases aligning to TRBD1. CDR1 is LNHDA and CDR2 is SQIVND in the germline V gene (reference sequence). The trim removed 5 bases at V and 5 bases at J, leaving 5 bases unmatched. The CDR3 has 14 residues. The CDR3 DNA reads as TGTGCCAGTAGTCCGGGACAGTTCAATGAAAAACTGTTTTTT. Translating gives CASSPGQFNEKLFF.

This chain uses TRBV5-4 with TRBJ2-5; D gene unclear. The V end lost 5 bases, the J end lost 4 bases, and 12 bases lay between the germline ends. The CDR3 runs 13 residues. Germline V lookup: CDR1 SGHNT, CDR2 YYREEE (reference sequence). The CDR3 region is CASSIPARETQYF. The CDR3 nucleotides are TGTGCCAGCAGTATTCCGGCTCGAGAGACCCAGTACTTC.

This chain links TRBV6-4 with TRBJ2-7; either TRBD1 or TRBD2 may supply D (6 bases each). Germline V gives CDR1 MRHNA, CDR2 SNTAGT. This CDR3 is built from 14 residues. Between the trimmed V and J ends, which lost 2 bases and 7 bases, there was a span of 15 bases. CDR3 amino acids: CASSDEGEVREQYV. The CDR3 coding sequence is TGTGCCAGCAGTGACGAGGGGGAGGTGCGGGAGCAGTACGTC.

The chain recombines TRBV10-1 with TRBJ2-7; D is perhaps TRBD1 or TRBD2 (5 bases each). The CDR3 loop spans 15 amino acids. The V gene lost 0 bases and the J gene lost 0 bases, with 9 bases spanning the gap. Germline CDR1 reads WNHNN; CDR2 reads SYGVQD (reference sequence). The chain's CDR3 is CASSESGDGSYEQYF. DNA for the CDR3: TGCGCCAGCAGTGAGTCGGGGGACGGCTCCTACGAGCAGTACTTC.

The genes are TRBV2 and TRBJ2-7; the D gene is possibly TRBD1 (5 bases). From germline, CDR1 is SNHLY and CDR2 FYNNEI. CDR3 length: 16 residues. V dropped 2 bases and J dropped 4 bases, with 18 bases sitting between them. CDR3 nucleotides: TGTGCCAGCAGTGAACCACAAACTGGGGCCGCGTACGAGCAGTACTTC. Its protein product is CASSEPQTGAAYEQYF. The whole variable domain, remainder taken from reference TRBV2 and TRBJ2-7, is EPEVTQTPSHQVTQMGQEVILRCVPISNHLYFYWYRQILGQKVEFLVSFYNNEISEKSEIFDDQFSVERPDGSNFTLKIRSTKLEDSAMYFCASSEPQTGAAYEQYFGPGTRLTVT.

The V and J genes are TRBV6-6 and TRBJ1-5; the match to TRBD1 covers 11 bases. The CDR3 extends over 14 amino acids. CDR1 is MNHNY, CDR2 SVGAGI, per germline (reference sequence). V lost 6 bases, J lost 2 bases, and 0 bases stayed unmatched. CDR3 DNA: TGTGCCAGCAGGGGACAGGGGGGCAATCAGCCCCAGCATTTT. It is translated as CASRGQGGNQPQHF.

The V gene is TRBV6-1, the J gene TRBJ2-2, with D possibly matching TRBD1 (6 bases). The V gene's germline CDR1 is MNHNS and CDR2 SASEGT. The CDR3 is made up of 15 amino acids. The V and J ends lost 4 bases and 1 base respectively, with 10 bases between them. CDR3 sequence (DNA): TGTGCCAGCAGTGCGGCAGGGGTGAACACCGGGGAGCTGTTTTTT. Translating gives CASSAAGVNTGELFF.

This chain joins TRBV10-1 and TRBJ2-3; possible D gene TRBD2, 7 bases. Trimming removed 6 bases from V and 1 base from J, with 17 bases in between. The CDR3 is made up of 16 amino acids. Germline CDR1 WNHNN, CDR2 SYGVQD (reference sequence). This CDR3 reads CASSLEPGGRTDTQYF. The CDR3, as DNA: TGCGCCAGCAGCCTTGAACCGGGGGGCCGCACAGATACGCAGTATTTT.

This clone has only one observation. The chain links TRBV19 to TRBJ1-3; no definite D call. This CDR3 is 15 amino acids long. Germline CDR1 and CDR2: LNHDA and SQIVND (reference sequence). V lost 1 base and J lost 2, with 9 bases in between. The CDR3 loop reads CASSIGKRAGNTIYF. DNA of the CDR3: TGTGCCAGTAGTATAGGGAAAAGGGCTGGAAACACCATATATTTT.

In this sample, this clone turned up once. The V gene is TRBV5-1, the J gene TRBJ2-2; 12 bases match TRBD1. CDR1 SGHRS and CDR2 YFSETQ come from the germline V gene. The trim removed 0 bases at V and 6 bases at J, leaving 3 bases unmatched. CDR3 length: 16 residues. CDR3 DNA sequence: TGCGCCAGCAGCTTGGGGGACAGGGGGCTTTCCGGGGAGCTGTTTTTT. Protein: CASSLGDRGLSGELFF.

J is TRBJ2-5 and V is TRBV11-3, with a weak D call TRBD2 (7 bases). The CDR3 is made up of 15 amino acids. V was pared by 2 bases and J by 4 bases, with 14 bases between. CDR1 is SGHNT, CDR2 YENEEA, per germline. The CDR3 region is CASSLLVGGLETQYF. Here the CDR3 DNA reads TGTGCCAGCAGCTTACTTGTCGGGGGGCTAGAGACCCAGTACTTC.

This clone occurred a few times. The CDR3 DNA reads as TGTGCCAGCAGCTTAGAGGGCTCTTATCAGCCCCAGCATTTT. It specifies CASSLEGSYQPQHF. The rearrangement joins TRBV7-9 to TRBJ1-5; D unresolved. The V gene's germline CDR1 is SEHNR and CDR2 FQNEAQ (reference sequence). This CDR3 comprises 14 residues. V lost 1 base, J lost 5 bases, and 9 bases lay in between.

The V call is TRBV5-1, the J call TRBJ2-1; TRBD1 might be the D (6 bases). This CDR3 has 17 amino acids. Trimming cost V 4 bases and J 5 bases, with 22 bases left between them. In germline, CDR1 is SGHRS, CDR2 YFSETQ. CDR3 in DNA: TGCGCCAGCAGCGGCCCCAGGGGACCTCCTCCAGACAATGAGCAGTTCTTC. This gives the protein CASSGPRGPPPDNEQFF.

The chain combines TRBV6-4 with TRBJ1-1; D remains unclear. Trimming removed 3 bases from V and 1 base from J, with 6 bases in between. The CDR3 is 13 amino acids. The germline CDR1 and CDR2 sequences are MRHNA and SNTAGT. The CDR3 bases are TGTGCCAGCAGTGAATGGGGGAACACTGAAGCTTTCTTT. Amino acids: CASSEWGNTEAFF.